The 28 T cell receptor beta chains below were found in one sample sequenced in a study of blood T cell repertoires in COVID-19. Sequenced by immunoSEQ multiplex PCR; TCRdb stores in-frame clones only, minus some. The table has 150,000 to 200,000 clones, around 76% seen once; the top ten hold around 8.1%. The material sequenced was peripheral blood. All receptors come from a woman in her forties or fifties with active or convalescent COVID-19.

The chain carries TRBV7-2 and TRBJ2-1, with 8 bases aligning to TRBD2. Germline V gives CDR1 SGHTA, CDR2 FQGNSA. The CDR3 is 15 residues long. V lost 10 bases, J lost 4 bases, and 12 bases stayed unmatched. The CDR3 DNA follows: TGTGCCACTAAACCGGGGGGGGCGCTTTACAATGAGCAGTTCTTC. Residues: CATKPGGALYNEQFF.

This clone is a singleton in its sample. The chain employs TRBV28 and TRBJ2-7; TRBD1 might be the D (6 bases). The CDR3 has 15 amino acids. Germline CDR1 reads MDHEN; CDR2 reads SYDVKM. V lost 5 bases and J 2 bases, leaving 16 bases between the germline ends. CDR3 coding DNA: TGTGCCAGCAGTCAAACAGGGTCGGTCCCCTACGAGCAGTACTTC. The encoded protein is CASSQTGSVPYEQYF.

This chain connects TRBV6-4 to TRBJ1-1; perhaps TRBD1 as D (6 bases). Germline CDR1 and CDR2: MRHNA and SNTAGT. With 3 bases removed from V and 5 bases from J, the gap between germline ends came to 10 bases. The CDR3 consists of 13 residues. CDR3 residues: CASSEARGTEAFF. CDR3 sequence (DNA): TGTGCCAGCAGTGAGGCCAGGGGAACTGAAGCTTTCTTT.

The chain combines TRBV28 with TRBJ1-2, with TRBD1 as a possible D gene (6 bases). Germline V gene lookup returns CDR1 MDHEN and CDR2 SYDVKM. With 3 bases removed from V and 4 bases from J, the gap between germline ends came to 12 bases. This CDR3 comprises 14 residues. DNA for the CDR3: TGTGCCAGCAGTTTGAGGGGGTGGGGCTATGGCTACACCTTC. Its translation: CASSLRGWGYGYTF.

The chain is built from TRBV15 and TRBJ2-1; D remains unclear. Deletions cut 3 bases from V and 0 bases from J, with 12 bases between. This CDR3 is built from 16 residues. Germline CDR1 is LNHNV and CDR2 is YYDKDF (reference sequence). CDR3 loop: CATSSFHIISYNEQFF. Written as DNA, the CDR3 is TGTGCCACCAGCAGTTTCCACATCATCTCCTACAATGAGCAGTTCTTC. Supplemented by reference TRBV15 and TRBJ2-1, the full variable domain reads DAMVIQNPRYQVTQFGKPVTLSCSQTLNHNVMYWYQQKSSQAPKLLFHYYDKDFNNEADTPDNFQSRRPNTSFCFLDIRSPGLGDTAMYLCATSSFHIISYNEQFFGPGTRLTVL.

The chain links TRBV7-9 to TRBJ1-6; TRBD1 might be the D (6 bases). V was trimmed by 1 base and J by 13 bases, leaving 17 bases between them. Per germline, CDR1 SEHNR and CDR2 FQNEAQ (reference sequence). CDR3 length equals 15 residues. This chain's CDR3 is CASSLVGDTRSPLHF. The CDR3 DNA sequence: TGTGCCAGCAGCTTAGTGGGGGACACCCGGAGCCCCCTCCACTTT.

The chain uses TRBV5-6 and TRBJ1-2; weak D call: TRBD1 (5 bases). The CDR3 has 15 amino acids. The V gene's germline CDR1 is SGHDT and CDR2 YYEEEE. The V gene lost 4 bases and the J gene lost 8 bases, with 21 bases spanning the gap. In DNA, the CDR3 is TGTGCCAGCAGCCGGAGGGGCTCACCCGCGAGGGGCTACACCTTC. It specifies CASSRRGSPARGYTF.

The chain employs TRBV30 and TRBJ1-3; D may be TRBD1 (5 bases). CDR3 length: 15 residues. Germline values: CDR1 GTSNPN, CDR2 SVGIG (reference sequence). With 3 bases removed from V and 0 bases from J, the gap between germline ends came to 12 bases. CDR3 DNA: TGTGCCTGGAGCGCCGGGACTCGCTCTGGAAACACCATATATTTT. Its translation: CAWSAGTRSGNTIYF. Based on the CDR3 plus reference TRBV30 and TRBJ1-3, the full variable domain is SQTIHQWPATLVQPVGSPLSLECTVEGTSNPNLYWYRQAAGRGLQLLFYSVGIGQISSEVPQNLSASRPQDRQFILSSKKLLLSDSGFYLCAWSAGTRSGNTIYFGEGSWLTVV.

V usage is TRBV28 and J usage is TRBJ2-7; the D gene is possibly TRBD1 (6 bases). CDR1 and CDR2 (germline): MDHEN, SYDVKM. V gave up 6 bases and J gave up 3 bases, with 15 bases separating them. The CDR3 has 14 residues. CDR3 in DNA: TGTGCCAGCAGGCCCGGGACACCCGTCTACGAGCAGTACTTC. Its protein product is CASRPGTPVYEQYF.

The chain joins TRBV5-6 to TRBJ1-6; possibly TRBD1 for D (5 bases). V shed 2 bases and J shed 7 bases, with 13 bases lying between them. The CDR3 is made up of 15 amino acids. Germline CDR1 SGHDT, CDR2 YYEEEE. The CDR3 region has the DNA TGTGCCAGCAGCTTTTACGGGGGAAGGAATTCACCCCTCCACTTT. Encoded protein: CASSFYGGRNSPLHF.

The CDR3 spells CASRLGIGDTSYNEQFF. The CDR3 DNA follows: TGTGCAAGTCGCTTAGGAATTGGGGACACGAGCTACAATGAGCAGTTCTTC. The chain uses TRBV12-2 and TRBJ2-1; the D call TRBD1 from the table was never checked on the DNA. TRBV12-2 is given as a pseudogene. The CDR3 runs 17 residues.

This rearrangement joins TRBV28 to TRBJ1-2, with 10 bases matching TRBD1. Germline V gene sequence: CDR1 MDHEN, CDR2 SYDVKM. V was clipped by 6 bases and J by 8 bases; unmatched bases: 12. This CDR3 is 15 amino acids long. The CDR3 coding sequence is TGTGCCAGCAGGTACCCGGGACAGGGGCGTCGGGGCTACACCTTC. Encoded protein: CASRYPGQGRRGYTF.

The chain has TRBV10-3 and TRBJ1-2; no firm D call. Germline V gene data show CDR1 as ENHRY and CDR2 as SYGVKD. V was pared by 4 bases and J by 4 bases, with 10 bases between. The CDR3 runs to 13 residues. CDR3 protein: CAISGLGLYGYTF. The CDR3 DNA reads TGTGCCATCAGTGGTCTGGGCCTCTATGGCTACACCTTC.

This chain joins TRBV7-2 and TRBJ2-7; D is perhaps TRBD1 (5 bases). V lost 4 bases and J 2 bases, leaving 9 bases between the germline ends. Per the germline V gene, CDR1 is SGHTA and CDR2 is FQGNSA. The CDR3 length is 13 residues. As DNA, the CDR3 is TGTGCCAGCAGCTCCGACAGACCCTACGAGCAGTACTTC. Protein sequence: CASSSDRPYEQYF. Full variable domain (missing parts from reference TRBV7-2 and TRBJ2-7): GAGVSQSPSNKVTEKGKDVELRCDPISGHTALYWYRQSLGQGLEFLIYFQGNSAPDKSGLPSDRFSAERTGGSVSTLTIQRTQQEDSAVYLCASSSDRPYEQYFGPGTRLTVT.

The chain links TRBV12-3 or TRBV12-4 to TRBJ1-6; 8 bases agree with TRBD1. The J segment lost 13 bases and the V segment lost 7 bases, leaving 9 bases of the junction unmatched. The CDR3 extends over 13 amino acids. The CDR3 coding sequence is TGTGCCAGCACCTTACAGGGGGGCTCTCCCCTCCACTTT. Translating gives CASTLQGGSPLHF.

The V and J genes are TRBV4-3 and TRBJ2-7, with 11 bases aligning to TRBD1. The CDR3 contains 19 residues. Germline V lookup: CDR1 LGHNA, CDR2 YSLEER. V lost 0 bases to trimming and J lost 0 bases; unmatched junction nucleotides: 10. Written as DNA, the CDR3 is TGCGCCAGCAGCCAAGATGTGGACAGGGGGCTGGGGCTCTCCTACGAGCAGTACTTC. Encoded protein: CASSQDVDRGLGLSYEQYF.

The table lists this clone with a few counts. The genes are TRBV5-6 and TRBJ2-7; 12 nucleotides match TRBD1. The germline CDR1 and CDR2 sequences are SGHDT and YYEEEE. The junction had 8 bases not matched to a gene; V was cut back by 3 bases and J by 4 bases. The CDR3 sequence is 16 residues long. The CDR3 DNA reads TGTGCCAGCAGCTCATTCCGGGACAGGGGGCGATACGAGCAGTACTTC. Translating gives CASSSFRDRGRYEQYF.

The rearrangement joins TRBV12-5 to TRBJ1-1, with D maybe TRBD1 (6 bases). The CDR3 length is 15 residues. Germline V lookup: CDR1 LGHNT, CDR2 FRNRAP. Trimming took 1 base from V and 0 from J, leaving 9 bases between them. CDR3: CASGLAGTMNTEAFF. CDR3 nucleotides: TGTGCTAGTGGTTTGGCCGGGACAATGAACACTGAAGCTTTCTTT.

The CDR3 here is CASSQSHREEDGYTF. DNA for the CDR3: TGTGCCAGCAGCCAATCTCACAGGGAAGAGGATGGCTACACCTTC. The chain uses TRBV4-2 and TRBJ1-2; tentative D call: TRBD1 (6 bases). Deletions cut 2 bases from V and 6 bases from J, with 16 bases between. Germline-derived CDR1 and CDR2 are LGHNA and YNFKEQ. This CDR3 spans 15 amino acids.

The chain links TRBV4-3 to TRBJ2-5; a weak D match, TRBD2 (6 bases). The CDR3 is 11 residues long. Trimming removed 11 bases from V and 5 bases from J, with 12 bases in between. Germline V gene data show CDR1 as LGHNA and CDR2 as YSLEER. The CDR3 DNA reads as TGCGCCCCCCCGGGAGCGGAGACCCAGTACTTC. Protein sequence: CAPPGAETQYF.

The chain is built from TRBV28 and TRBJ1-5; TRBD1 aligns across 7 bases. The V segment lost 6 bases and the J segment 0 bases; nucleotides outside the gene matches: 5. This CDR3 has 15 amino acids. Per germline, CDR1 MDHEN and CDR2 SYDVKM. CDR3 sequence (DNA): TGTGCCAGCAGGCAGGGGGTTTATAGCAATCAGCCCCAGCATTTT. It is translated as CASRQGVYSNQPQHF.

This sequence joins TRBV5-6 and TRBJ1-2, with 10 bases lining up with TRBD1. This CDR3 region has 16 residues. CDR1 is SGHDT, CDR2 YYEEEE, per germline. The V segment lost 5 bases and the J segment 8 bases; nucleotides outside the gene matches: 15. The CDR3 reads CASSAGTGDPAGGYTF. The CDR3 DNA sequence: TGTGCCAGCAGTGCCGGGACAGGGGATCCCGCAGGGGGCTACACCTTC.

The rearrangement uses TRBV5-1 and TRBJ2-1, with a possible D match to TRBD1 (6 bases). The CDR3 has 14 residues. Germline CDR1 is SGHRS and CDR2 is YFSETQ. Trimming stripped 1 base from V and 10 bases from J, with 15 bases between. DNA of the CDR3: TGCGCCAGCAGCTTGAGATCAGGGGCAGGGGAGCAGTTCTTC. Encoded protein: CASSLRSGAGEQFF. Full variable domain (rest looked up from reference TRBV5-1 and TRBJ2-1): KAGVTQTPRYLIKTRGQQVTLSCSPISGHRSVSWYQQTPGQGLQFLFEYFSETQRNKGNFPGRFSGRQFSNSRSEMNVSTLELGDSALYLCASSLRSGAGEQFFGPGTRLTVL.

This clone has more than one count but fewer than ten. The CDR3 DNA reads as TGTGCCAGCAACCGACAGGGACTCAACACTGAAGCTTTCTTT. Protein product: CASNRQGLNTEAFF. V is TRBV7-2 and J is TRBJ1-1; 7 nucleotides align to TRBD1. The V gene end was trimmed by 7 bases and the J gene end by 2 bases; junction bases not matched to a gene: 7. CDR1 and CDR2 (germline): SGHTA, FQGNSA. CDR3 length: 14 residues.

The rearrangement links TRBV2 to TRBJ1-4; D might be TRBD1 (6 bases). From germline, CDR1 is SNHLY and CDR2 FYNNEI. V was clipped by 6 bases and J by 9 bases, with 20 bases between them. The CDR3 runs to 15 residues. The DNA for the CDR3 is TGTGCCAGCAGAGGGGGGGGGCGAGAAACACAAAAACTGTTTTTT. Its translation: CASRGGGRETQKLFF. Combining the CDR3 with reference TRBV2 and TRBJ1-4 gives the whole variable domain EPEVTQTPSHQVTQMGQEVILRCVPISNHLYFYWYRQILGQKVEFLVSFYNNEISEKSEIFDDQFSVERPDGSNFTLKIRSTKLEDSAMYFCASRGGGRETQKLFFGSGTQLSVL.

The chain recombines TRBV5-1 with TRBJ1-2; TRBD1 is a possible D gene (6 bases). Looked up from germline, CDR1 is SGHRS and CDR2 is YFSETQ. The ends were cut back, 2 bases at V and 4 bases at J, with 15 bases in the middle. The CDR3 extends over 15 amino acids. The CDR3 DNA reads as TGCGCCAGCAGCTTCGGCAGGGGCAATCCCTATGGCTACACCTTC. Translation gives CASSFGRGNPYGYTF.

The V call is TRBV30, the J call TRBJ2-1; D possibly corresponds to TRBD2 (6 bases). In germline, CDR1 is GTSNPN, CDR2 SVGIG (reference sequence). The CDR3 has 12 residues. Between the trimmed V and J ends, which lost 5 bases and 8 bases, there was a span of 13 bases. In DNA, the CDR3 is TGTGCCTGGGAGAGCGGGCTGTATGAGCAGTTCTTC. The encoded protein is CAWESGLYEQFF.

The V and J genes are TRBV7-2 and TRBJ1-2, with a possible D match to TRBD1 (5 bases). Germline V lookup: CDR1 SGHTA, CDR2 FQGNSA. V was clipped by 0 bases and J by 7 bases, with 9 bases between them. The CDR3 contains 13 residues. This CDR3 is CASSLAETGGYTF. The DNA for the CDR3 is TGTGCCAGCAGCTTAGCGGAAACAGGTGGCTACACCTTC.